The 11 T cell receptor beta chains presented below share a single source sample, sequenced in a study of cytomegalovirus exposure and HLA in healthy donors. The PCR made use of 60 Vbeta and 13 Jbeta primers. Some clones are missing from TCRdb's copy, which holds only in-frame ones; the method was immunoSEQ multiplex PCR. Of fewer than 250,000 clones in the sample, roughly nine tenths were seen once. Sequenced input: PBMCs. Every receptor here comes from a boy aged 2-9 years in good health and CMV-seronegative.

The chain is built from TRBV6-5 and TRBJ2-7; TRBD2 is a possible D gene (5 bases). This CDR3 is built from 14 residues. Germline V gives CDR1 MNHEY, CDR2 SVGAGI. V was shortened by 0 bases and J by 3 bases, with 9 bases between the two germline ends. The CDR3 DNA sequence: TGTGCCAGCAGTTACTCGCACAGCGGCTACGAGCAGTACTTC. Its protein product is CASSYSHSGYEQYF.

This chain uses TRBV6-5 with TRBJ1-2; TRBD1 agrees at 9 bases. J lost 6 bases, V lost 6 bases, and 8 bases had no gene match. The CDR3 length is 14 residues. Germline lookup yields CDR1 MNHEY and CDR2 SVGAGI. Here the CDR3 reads CASRLTGGGNGYTF. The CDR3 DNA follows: TGTGCCAGCAGACTAACAGGGGGCGGTAATGGCTACACCTTC.

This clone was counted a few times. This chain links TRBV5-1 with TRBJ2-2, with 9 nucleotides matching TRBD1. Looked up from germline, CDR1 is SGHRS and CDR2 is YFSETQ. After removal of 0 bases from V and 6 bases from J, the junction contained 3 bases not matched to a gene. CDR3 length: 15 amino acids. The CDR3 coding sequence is TGCGCCAGCAGCTTGGCTCGACAGGGGGCCGGGGAGCTGTTTTTT. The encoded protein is CASSLARQGAGELFF.

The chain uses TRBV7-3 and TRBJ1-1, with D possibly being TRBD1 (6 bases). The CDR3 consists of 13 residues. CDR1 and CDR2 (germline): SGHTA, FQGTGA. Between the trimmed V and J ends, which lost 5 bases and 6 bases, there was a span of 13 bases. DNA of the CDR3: TGTGCCAGCAGCCCAACAGGGAGAGCTGAAGCTTTCTTT. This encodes CASSPTGRAEAFF.

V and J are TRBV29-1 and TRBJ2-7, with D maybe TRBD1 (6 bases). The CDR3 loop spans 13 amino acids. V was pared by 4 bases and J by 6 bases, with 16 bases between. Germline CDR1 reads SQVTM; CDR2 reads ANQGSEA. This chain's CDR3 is CSVGWGRAFEQYF. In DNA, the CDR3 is TGCAGCGTTGGATGGGGGCGGGCATTCGAGCAGTACTTC.

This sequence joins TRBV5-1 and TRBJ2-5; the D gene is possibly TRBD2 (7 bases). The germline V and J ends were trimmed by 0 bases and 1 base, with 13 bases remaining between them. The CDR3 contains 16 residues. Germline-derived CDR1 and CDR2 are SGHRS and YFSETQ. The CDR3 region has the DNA TGCGCCAGCAGCTTGGCGGTCGGGGGGCCCCAAGAGACCCAGTACTTC. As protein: CASSLAVGGPQETQYF.

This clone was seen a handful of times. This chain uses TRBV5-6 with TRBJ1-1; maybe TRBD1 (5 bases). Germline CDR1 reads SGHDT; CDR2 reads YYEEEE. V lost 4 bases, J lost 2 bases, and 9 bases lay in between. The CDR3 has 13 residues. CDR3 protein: CASSLTVNTEAFF. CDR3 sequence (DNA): TGTGCCAGCAGCCTGACAGTTAACACTGAAGCTTTCTTT.

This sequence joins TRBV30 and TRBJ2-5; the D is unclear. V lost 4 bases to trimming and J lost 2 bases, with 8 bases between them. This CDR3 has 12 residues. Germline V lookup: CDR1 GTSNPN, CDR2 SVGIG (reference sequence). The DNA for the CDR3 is TGTGCCTGGACTTCAGGTCAAGAGACCCAGTACTTC. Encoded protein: CAWTSGQETQYF.

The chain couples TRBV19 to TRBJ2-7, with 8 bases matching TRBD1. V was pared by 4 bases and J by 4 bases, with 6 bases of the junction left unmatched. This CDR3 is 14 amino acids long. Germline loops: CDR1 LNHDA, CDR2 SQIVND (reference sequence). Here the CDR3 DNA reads TGTGCCAGTAGTACATGGGACAGGCCTTACGAGCAGTACTTC. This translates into CASSTWDRPYEQYF.

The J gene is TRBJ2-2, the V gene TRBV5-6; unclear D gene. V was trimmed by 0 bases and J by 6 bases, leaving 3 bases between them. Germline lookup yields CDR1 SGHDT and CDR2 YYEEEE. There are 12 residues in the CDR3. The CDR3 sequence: CASSLVAGELFF. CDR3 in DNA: TGTGCCAGCAGCTTGGTCGCCGGGGAGCTGTTTTTT.

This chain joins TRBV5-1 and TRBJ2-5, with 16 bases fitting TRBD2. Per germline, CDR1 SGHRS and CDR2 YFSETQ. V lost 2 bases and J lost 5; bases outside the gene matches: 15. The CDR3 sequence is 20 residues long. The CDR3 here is CASSFPAGTSGRALKETQYF. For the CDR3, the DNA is TGCGCCAGCAGCTTCCCCGCCGGGACTAGCGGGAGGGCCTTGAAGGAGACCCAGTACTTC.